This T cell receptor beta chain was obtained from a study of blood T cell repertoires in COVID-19. Study-level background: Acute and convalescent COVID-19 specimens originated in the United States, Italy and Spain. PBMCs, B-cell-depleted T cells, or T cells provided the cDNA or gDNA that made up the material.

In the authors' workflow: The authors estimated nucleated cell counts from reference gene primer amplification. Produced via immunoSEQ multiplex PCR; TCRdb's table is partial and in-frame only. V, J and clone size derive from that table, while D and trimming were established from the DNA sequence. This sample has about 190,000 clones, with around four fifths found just once. The TCR sequence derives from a woman between 35 and 50 years old with acute or convalescent COVID-19. The sample taken for sequencing was peripheral blood.

The CDR3 DNA reads TGTGCCGTCCAAGGGGGCCTAGCTTACCAAAATACGCAGTATTTT. Translation: CAVQGGLAYQNTQYF. The chain links TRBV6-6 to TRBJ2-3; the match to TRBD1 covers 7 bases. The V gene end was trimmed by 11 bases and the J gene end by 7 bases; junction bases not matched to a gene: 18. The CDR3 covers 15 residues. Germline V lookup: CDR1 MNHNY, CDR2 SVGAGI (reference sequence).